This TCR beta chain stems from a study of T cells in Graves' hyperthyroidism and ophthalmopathy. Study-wide background: Peripheral blood was acquired at first diagnosis, ahead of any therapy whatsoever. The study, taken as a whole, reports: Ophthalmopathy, which appeared later, was predicted by the model a median about 5.9 months before onset. Most thyroid clonotypes expanded above 0.001 were also detected in blood. Patients with ophthalmopathy were separated from those with stable hyperthyroidism by a 13 V-J model.

Germline CDR1 reads KGHDR; CDR2 reads SFDVKD. J lost 4 bases, V lost 4 bases, and 5 bases had no gene match. The CDR3 totals 15 residues. This clonotype was seen only a few times. What it binds is not known. TCR beta CDR3 sequences were amplified from RNA transcripts. Researchers ran a first-round RT-PCR on the TCR CDR3 using the HTBI primer set. A single record per CDR3 protein comes from TCRdb applying MiXCR to the multiplex PCR reads. Among under 350,000 distinct CDR3 sequences listed, approximately 15% were seen once. The sequenced sample consisted of blood. This chain joins TRBV24-1 and TRBJ2-1; 8 bases line up with TRBD1. The receptor comes from a woman aged 55-70 years with Graves' ophthalmopathy. This CDR3 is CATSDGTGLYNEQFF. The CDR3 DNA follows: TGTGCCACCAGTGACGGGACAGGACTATACAATGAGCAGTTCTTC.